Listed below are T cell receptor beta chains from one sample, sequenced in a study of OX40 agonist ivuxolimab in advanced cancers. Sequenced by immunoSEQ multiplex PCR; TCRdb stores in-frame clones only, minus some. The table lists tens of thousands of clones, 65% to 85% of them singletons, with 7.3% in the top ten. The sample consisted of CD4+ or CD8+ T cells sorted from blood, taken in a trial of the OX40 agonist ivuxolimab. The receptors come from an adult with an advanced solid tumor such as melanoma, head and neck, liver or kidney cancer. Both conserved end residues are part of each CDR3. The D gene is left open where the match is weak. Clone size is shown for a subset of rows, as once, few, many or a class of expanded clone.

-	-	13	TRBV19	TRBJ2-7	TGTGCCAGTAGGCGACAGGATTCCTACGAGCAGTACTTC	CASRRQDSYEQYF
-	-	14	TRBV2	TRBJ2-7	TGTGCCAGCACCCTTGGGGACAATTCCTACGAGCAGTACTTC	CASTLGDNSYEQYF
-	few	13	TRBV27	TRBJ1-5	TGTGCCAGCAGTTTAGGTCGCAATCAGCCCCAGCATTTT	CASSLGRNQPQHF
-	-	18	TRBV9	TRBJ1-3	TGTGCCAGCAGCGTAGCTCCGCAGGGTCCGGATAGAGGAAACACCATATATTTT	CASSVAPQGPDRGNTIYF
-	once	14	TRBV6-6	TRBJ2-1	TGTGCCAGCAGGCCCCCAGGGTCCTACAATGAGCAGTTCTTC	CASRPPGSYNEQFF
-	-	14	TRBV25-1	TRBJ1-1	TGTGCCAGCAGAACCGACGGAACTAACACTGAAGCTTTCTTT	CASRTDGTNTEAFF
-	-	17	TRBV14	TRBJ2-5	TGTGCCAGCAGCCAAGATTGGAGGGAGGTTGGCCAAGAGACCCAGTACTTC	CASSQDWREVGQETQYF
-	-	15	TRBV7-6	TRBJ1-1	TGTGCCAGCAGCGATAGGGGACGGTTGAACACTGAAGCTTTCTTT	CASSDRGRLNTEAFF
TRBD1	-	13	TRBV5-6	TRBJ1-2	TGTGCCAGCAGCTTTACAGGGGGGCATGGCTACACCTTC	CASSFTGGHGYTF
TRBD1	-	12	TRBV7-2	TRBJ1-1	TGTGCCAGCAGCGTCACAGGGGGGGGAGCTTTCTTT	CASSVTGGGAFF
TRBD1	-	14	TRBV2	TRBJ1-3	TGTGCCAGCAGTTTGGGGACAGCCGGAAACACCATATATTTT	CASSLGTAGNTIYF
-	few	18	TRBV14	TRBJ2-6	TGTGCCAGCAGCCAGGGGGCGTCCCCCCTCTCTGGGGCCAACGTCCTGACTTTC	CASSQGASPLSGANVLTF
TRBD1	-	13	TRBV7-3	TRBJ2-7	TGTGCCAGCAGCCGGGACAGAGGGTACGAGCAGTACTTC	CASSRDRGYEQYF
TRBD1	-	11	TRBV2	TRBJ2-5	TGTGCCAGCAACAGGGGTGGGACCCAGTACTTC	CASNRGGTQYF
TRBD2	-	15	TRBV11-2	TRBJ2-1	TGTGCCAGCAGCTTGGGGACTAGCGGGAGGAATGAGCAGTTCTTC	CASSLGTSGRNEQFF
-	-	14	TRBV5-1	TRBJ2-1	TGCGCCAGCAGCTTGGTCTTAGGGGCAAATGAGCAGTTCTTC	CASSLVLGANEQFF
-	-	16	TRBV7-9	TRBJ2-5	TGTGCCAGCAGCTCCGGTGGTGGGGCTGACAAAGAGACCCAGTACTTC	CASSSGGGADKETQYF
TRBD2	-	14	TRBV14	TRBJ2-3	TGTGCCAGCAGCTCTTTTCGGGGGGCAGATACGCAGTATTTT	CASSSFRGADTQYF
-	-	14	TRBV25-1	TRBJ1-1	TGTGCCAGCAGTGTTTCAGGTGGATATACTGAAGCTTTCTTT	CASSVSGGYTEAFF
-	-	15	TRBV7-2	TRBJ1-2	TGTGCCAGCAGCTTAGTAGCGCAGGCCAACTATGGCTACACCTTC	CASSLVAQANYGYTF
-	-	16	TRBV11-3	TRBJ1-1	TGTGCCAGCAGCCCCGAAGGGGGGCGTAAGATCACTGAAGCTTTCTTT	CASSPEGGRKITEAFF
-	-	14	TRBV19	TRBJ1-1	TGTGCCAGTTCGGGGGGGATAATGAACACTGAAGCTTTCTTT	CASSGGIMNTEAFF
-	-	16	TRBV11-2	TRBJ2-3	TGTGCCAGCAGCCCCTGGGGGGGGGCGAGTACAGATACGCAGTATTTT	CASSPWGGASTDTQYF
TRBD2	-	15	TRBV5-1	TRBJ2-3	TGCGCCAGCAGCTTGGAGCGGGGGGGCCAGGATACGCAGTATTTT	CASSLERGGQDTQYF
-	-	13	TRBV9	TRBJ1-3	TGTGCCAGCAGCTCTTACTCTGGAAACACCATATATTTT	CASSSYSGNTIYF
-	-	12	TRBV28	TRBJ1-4	TGTGCCAGCAGTCCATCGGACGAAAAACTGTTTTTT	CASSPSDEKLFF
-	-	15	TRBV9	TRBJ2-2	TGTGCCAGCAGCGAAGGTAGCGGCCGCACCGGGGAGCTGTTTTTT	CASSEGSGRTGELFF
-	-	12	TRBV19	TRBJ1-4	TGTGCCACCAGGCCCTGGGATGAAAAACTGTTTTTT	CATRPWDEKLFF
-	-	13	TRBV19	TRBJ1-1	TGTGCCAGTAGTAACATCATGAACACTGAAGCTTTCTTT	CASSNIMNTEAFF
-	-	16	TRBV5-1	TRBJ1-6	TGCGCCAGCAGCCGTACACAGGGTAGGGGCGATTCACCCCTCCACTTT	CASSRTQGRGDSPLHF
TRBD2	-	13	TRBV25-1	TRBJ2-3	TGTGCCAGCAGTGCGACTAGCGGGAGCGTGCAGTATTTT	CASSATSGSVQYF
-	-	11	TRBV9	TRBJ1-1	TGTGCCAGCGCTTCGAACACTGAAGCTTTCTTT	CASASNTEAFF